The 15 T cell receptor beta chains listed next were all sequenced from one sample in a study of blood T cell repertoires in COVID-19. Libraries were prepared by immunoSEQ multiplex PCR; TCRdb keeps only in-frame clonotypes and omits some of them. Altogether 200,000 or so clones are present, around 84% being singletons, with the ten largest covering about 2.1%. Sequencing was done on a sample of peripheral blood. The receptors here all came from a man aged 35 to 55 who had recovered from COVID-19.

The chain carries TRBV6-2 or TRBV6-3 and TRBJ2-2; perhaps TRBD1 as D (5 bases). CDR1 and CDR2 from the germline V gene are MNHEY and SVGEGT. Deletions cut 4 bases from V and 4 bases from J, with 16 bases between. The CDR3 loop spans 16 amino acids. CDR3 region: CASSSYRGSGTGELFF. As DNA, the CDR3 is TGTGCCAGCAGTTCTTATAGGGGTTCAGGCACCGGGGAGCTGTTTTTT.

This rearrangement joins TRBV5-6 to TRBJ1-2; 9 bases agree with TRBD1. The CDR3 is 19 amino acids. Per the germline V gene, CDR1 is SGHDT and CDR2 is YYEEEE. V trimming: 3 bases; J trimming: 3 bases; junction bases outside the gene matches: 18. CDR3 DNA: TGTGCCAGCAGCTGGACGGCAGGGACAGGGAAGGGTCTCGACTATGGCTACACCTTC. Translating it yields CASSWTAGTGKGLDYGYTF.

About this clone itself: The same CDR3 is also encoded by other DNA sequences in this sample. This chain links TRBV7-9 with TRBJ1-1; TRBD1 agrees at 9 bases. Trimming at V came to 1 base and at J to 2 bases, leaving 2 bases not matched to a gene. There are 15 residues in the CDR3. The germline CDR1 and CDR2 sequences are SEHNR and FQNEAQ (reference sequence). DNA for the CDR3: TGTGCCAGCAGCTTAGGAACAGGGGGCAACACTGAAGCTTTCTTT. Translating it yields CASSLGTGGNTEAFF.

The chain recombines TRBV10-1 with TRBJ1-2; 9 bases map to TRBD1. Germline trimming cut 6 bases from V and 12 bases from J; bases unmatched to any gene: 8. The CDR3 extends over 12 amino acids. CDR1 is WNHNN, CDR2 SYGVQD, per germline (reference sequence). The CDR3 nucleotides read TGCGCCAGCAGCTCAGACAGGGGGTACGACACCTTC. It specifies CASSSDRGYDTF.

J is TRBJ1-2 and V is TRBV9; TRBD1 is a possible D gene (6 bases). The germline V and J ends were trimmed by 1 base and 3 bases, with 16 bases remaining between them. This CDR3 spans 16 amino acids. Germline lookup yields CDR1 SGDLS and CDR2 YYNGEE. CDR3 DNA sequence: TGTGCCAGCAGCGTATGGGGGCAGGGAAGTTACTATGGCTACACCTTC. This sequence encodes CASSVWGQGSYYGYTF.

This chain connects TRBV5-1 to TRBJ1-1, with TRBD1 identical over 8 bases. CDR3 size: 13 residues. With 3 bases clipped from V and 7 bases from J, the junction kept 5 bases outside the gene matches. Germline-derived CDR1 and CDR2 are SGHRS and YFSETQ. CDR3 in DNA: TGCGCCAGCAGCTCCGGACAGGGAGGTGAAGCTTTCTTT. This codes for CASSSGQGGEAFF.

The V and J genes are TRBV19 and TRBJ2-1; 8 bases match TRBD2. Germline CDR1 reads LNHDA; CDR2 reads SQIVND (reference sequence). The CDR3 has 16 amino acids. V shed 4 bases and J 0 bases; nucleotides not matched to a gene: 5. The CDR3 DNA reads as TGTGCCAGTAGTAAAATAGCGGGATTCTCCTACAATGAGCAGTTCTTC. Encoded protein: CASSKIAGFSYNEQFF.

The CDR3 nucleotides are TGTGCCAGCTCACGTAATCCGGGACAGGAAGAGACCCAGTACTTC. Translated: CASSRNPGQEETQYF. This chain joins TRBV18 and TRBJ2-5, with 8 bases lining up with TRBD1. After removal of 4 bases from V and 3 bases from J, the junction contained 7 bases not matched to a gene. Germline CDR1 reads KGHSH; CDR2 reads LQKENI. The CDR3 runs to 15 residues.

V gene TRBV5-4 combines with J gene TRBJ2-7; 8 positions agree with TRBD1. Germline values: CDR1 SGHNT, CDR2 YYREEE (reference sequence). V lost 4 bases to trimming and J lost 0 bases; unmatched junction nucleotides: 6. CDR3 length equals 15 residues. CDR3 in amino acids: CASSPRTGRSYEQYF. The CDR3 coding sequence is TGTGCCAGCAGCCCCCGGACAGGGCGCTCCTACGAGCAGTACTTC.

The rearrangement uses TRBV4-1 and TRBJ2-1; D may be TRBD2 (6 bases). The CDR3 is 17 amino acids. CDR1 and CDR2 (germline): MGHRA, YSYEKL. V dropped 0 bases and J dropped 6 bases, with 18 bases sitting between them. The CDR3 protein is CASSQDVAALGGNEQFF. In nucleotides, the CDR3 is TGCGCCAGCAGCCAAGATGTAGCGGCCCTTGGGGGCAATGAGCAGTTCTTC.

This sequence joins TRBV10-3 and TRBJ2-7, with D tentatively TRBD1 (5 bases). Germline V CDR1 and CDR2: ENHRY, SYGVKD. V lost 5 bases and J 5 bases, leaving 16 bases between the germline ends. CDR3 length: 14 amino acids. CDR3 nucleotides: TGTGCCATCAGTCCCGGAGTGGGGCCCCACGAGCAGTACTTC. Encoded protein: CAISPGVGPHEQYF.

The chain carries TRBV6-5 and TRBJ1-2; D might be TRBD1 (6 bases). This CDR3 comprises 15 residues. Germline lookup yields CDR1 MNHEY and CDR2 SVGAGI. Trimming removed 6 bases at V and 2 bases at J, with 16 bases between. CDR3 residues: CASRNTGYENYGYTF. CDR3 sequence (DNA): TGTGCCAGCAGGAACACAGGGTATGAGAACTATGGCTACACCTTC.

The rearrangement joins TRBV13 to TRBJ2-5; 8 nucleotides match TRBD2. The V segment lost 0 bases and the J segment 1 base; nucleotides outside the gene matches: 4. The CDR3 extends over 16 amino acids. Germline CDR1 and CDR2: PRHDT and FYEKMQ (reference sequence). The CDR3 here is CASSLGGGGPQETQYF. The CDR3 bases are TGTGCCAGCAGCTTAGGTGGCGGGGGGCCCCAAGAGACCCAGTACTTC. The full variable domain, its missing parts supplied by reference TRBV13 and TRBJ2-5, is AAGVIQSPRHLIKEKRETATLKCYPIPRHDTVYWYQQGPGQDPQFLISFYEKMQSDKGSIPDRFSAQQFSDYHSELNMSSLELGDSALYFCASSLGGGGPQETQYFGPGTRLLVL.

The rearrangement joins TRBV7-9 to TRBJ2-3; 9 bases are a match to TRBD2. Germline V lookup: CDR1 SEHNR, CDR2 FQNEAQ (reference sequence). The CDR3 has 15 amino acids. The junction had 4 bases not matched to a gene; V was cut back by 1 base and J by 5 bases. The CDR3 DNA sequence: TGTGCCAGCAGCTTAGTAGCGGGAGTACTAGATACGCAGTATTTT. Protein: CASSLVAGVLDTQYF.

The J gene is TRBJ1-2, the V gene TRBV6-4; possible D gene TRBD1, 5 bases. There are 15 residues in the CDR3. The ends were cut back, 0 bases at V and 8 bases at J, with 16 bases in the middle. The germline CDR1 and CDR2 sequences are MRHNA and SNTAGT. The CDR3 is CASSDSRSIWGGYTF. CDR3 nucleotide sequence: TGTGCCAGCAGTGACTCCAGGTCGATATGGGGCGGCTACACCTTC.